This is a list of T cell receptor beta chains from one sample in a study of cytomegalovirus exposure and HLA in healthy donors. Sequencing used immunoSEQ multiplex PCR; TCRdb keeps in-frame clones, though not all of them. The sample shows around 150,000 clones, 75% to 80% of them seen only once. Specimen: PBMCs. The receptors originated from a woman in her 50s in good health and CMV-seropositive. The CDR3 runs from the conserved cysteine through the conserved F or W. A D gene is named only where the DNA matches it firmly. Clone sizes are given selectively: once, few, many, or a class where the clone is expanded.

d_gene: .
j_gene: TRBJ2-1
v_gene: TRBV19
abundance: once
CDR3nt: TGTGCCAGTAGTGGGTTCGAGCGAGGTGAGCAGTTCTTC
CDR3aa: CASSGFERGEQFF

d_gene: .
j_gene: TRBJ2-5
v_gene: TRBV2
abundance: .
CDR3nt: TGTGCCACCACTGTAGCACTTAAAGAGACCCAGTACTTC
CDR3aa: CATTVALKETQYF

d_gene: .
j_gene: TRBJ1-1
v_gene: TRBV7-9
abundance: .
CDR3nt: TGTGCCAGCAGCTTAGTTACAGGGAACACTGAAGCTTTCTTT
CDR3aa: CASSLVTGNTEAFF

d_gene: .
j_gene: TRBJ2-3
v_gene: TRBV7-2
abundance: .
CDR3nt: TGTGCCAGCAGCTTCCAGTCGGGATCAGATACGCAGTATTTT
CDR3aa: CASSFQSGSDTQYF

d_gene: TRBD1
j_gene: TRBJ1-5
v_gene: TRBV19
abundance: once
CDR3nt: TGTGCCAGTACCGGGACAGGGTACAATCAGCCCCAGCATTTT
CDR3aa: CASTGTGYNQPQHF

d_gene: .
j_gene: TRBJ1-2
v_gene: TRBV2
abundance: .
CDR3nt: TGTGCCAGCAGTGAAAGGGGGGGCGGGAGTGGCTACACCTTC
CDR3aa: CASSERGGGSGYTF

d_gene: .
j_gene: TRBJ1-5
v_gene: TRBV2
abundance: .
CDR3nt: TGTGCCAGCAGCAAGGACGGGAAGAATCAGCCCCAGCATTTT
CDR3aa: CASSKDGKNQPQHF

d_gene: TRBD1
j_gene: TRBJ2-3
v_gene: TRBV5-4
abundance: once
CDR3nt: TGTGCCAGCAGCACAGCCAGGGGGCCGGTGCGCACAGATACGCAGTATTTT
CDR3aa: CASSTARGPVRTDTQYF

d_gene: .
j_gene: TRBJ1-1
v_gene: TRBV19
abundance: .
CDR3nt: TGTGCCAGTAGTATTGTGTACCCGAATAGGAACACTGAAGCTTTCTTT
CDR3aa: CASSIVYPNRNTEAFF

d_gene: .
j_gene: TRBJ2-1
v_gene: TRBV6-5
abundance: .
CDR3nt: TGTGCCAGCAGAATTAACAATGAGCAGTTCTTC
CDR3aa: CASRINNEQFF

d_gene: TRBD2
j_gene: TRBJ2-2
v_gene: TRBV11-2
abundance: .
CDR3nt: TGTGCCAGCAGCTTCATTCTCGGGACTAGCGGGAGGGCCGGCGGGGAGCTGTTTTTT
CDR3aa: CASSFILGTSGRAGGELFF

d_gene: TRBD2
j_gene: TRBJ2-3
v_gene: TRBV7-2
abundance: .
CDR3nt: TGTGCCAGCAGCTTTATGGCCAGCGGGAGCCCAGATACGCAGTATTTT
CDR3aa: CASSFMASGSPDTQYF

d_gene: .
j_gene: TRBJ2-3
v_gene: TRBV30
abundance: .
CDR3nt: TGTGCCTGGAATGGGGCCTTGGCAGATACGCAGTATTTT
CDR3aa: CAWNGALADTQYF

d_gene: TRBD2
j_gene: TRBJ2-1
v_gene: TRBV7-2
abundance: .
CDR3nt: TGTGCCAGCAGCTTGGGGGGGGTCTCCTACAATGAGCAGTTCTTC
CDR3aa: CASSLGGVSYNEQFF

d_gene: .
j_gene: TRBJ1-1
v_gene: TRBV11-3
abundance: .
CDR3nt: TGTGCCAGCAGCTCGCCTGCGGACTGGACGGACTACACTGAAGCTTTCTTT
CDR3aa: CASSSPADWTDYTEAFF

d_gene: .
j_gene: TRBJ2-7
v_gene: TRBV10-1
abundance: .
CDR3nt: TGCGCCAGCAGTGAGTCGTTGGCATTTCGGCAGTACTTC
CDR3aa: CASSESLAFRQYF

d_gene: .
j_gene: TRBJ2-7
v_gene: TRBV18
abundance: .
CDR3nt: TGTGCCAGCTCACAGGGGGGGAACTCCTACGAGCAGTACTTC
CDR3aa: CASSQGGNSYEQYF

d_gene: .
j_gene: TRBJ1-1
v_gene: TRBV7-8
abundance: .
CDR3nt: TGTGCCAGCACATACCCAGGGGCCGTCACTGAAGCTTTCTTT
CDR3aa: CASTYPGAVTEAFF

d_gene: .
j_gene: TRBJ1-1
v_gene: TRBV27
abundance: .
CDR3nt: TGTGCCAGCGGAAGGGCGGGGGGCGTGGACACTGAAGCTTTCTTT
CDR3aa: CASGRAGGVDTEAFF

d_gene: .
j_gene: TRBJ1-5
v_gene: TRBV7-8
abundance: .
CDR3nt: TGTGCCAGCAGCTTAGAGGCACGCGGGGCAGGTAGCAATCAGCCCCAGCATTTT
CDR3aa: CASSLEARGAGSNQPQHF

d_gene: .
j_gene: TRBJ1-1
v_gene: TRBV7-8
abundance: .
CDR3nt: TGTGCCAGCAGCTTAAGCCGACAGGTGAACACTGAAGCTTTCTTT
CDR3aa: CASSLSRQVNTEAFF

d_gene: TRBD1
j_gene: TRBJ2-7
v_gene: TRBV5-1
abundance: .
CDR3nt: TGCGCCAGCAGCGTACAGGGGGCCACTGTGGGTGAGCAGTACTTC
CDR3aa: CASSVQGATVGEQYF

d_gene: .
j_gene: TRBJ1-3
v_gene: TRBV9
abundance: .
CDR3nt: TGTGCCAGCAGCGTAGCTCGGACTGCTGGAAACACCATATATTTT
CDR3aa: CASSVARTAGNTIYF

d_gene: .
j_gene: TRBJ2-5
v_gene: TRBV11-2
abundance: .
CDR3nt: TGTGCCAGCAGCTTAGAGCTAGGCCAAGAGACCCAGTACTTC
CDR3aa: CASSLELGQETQYF

d_gene: .
j_gene: TRBJ1-2
v_gene: TRBV5-6
abundance: .
CDR3nt: TGTGCCAGCAGCTCAACCCAGGGGATGGGGGGCTACACCTTC
CDR3aa: CASSSTQGMGGYTF

d_gene: TRBD1
j_gene: TRBJ2-7
v_gene: TRBV7-9
abundance: .
CDR3nt: TGTGCCAGCAGCGGTACAGGGGCCGACGAGCAGTACTTC
CDR3aa: CASSGTGADEQYF

d_gene: TRBD2
j_gene: TRBJ2-1
v_gene: TRBV15
abundance: .
CDR3nt: TGTGCCACCAGCAGAGCTGGCGGGGGTGAGGGTGAGCAGTTCTTC
CDR3aa: CATSRAGGGEGEQFF

d_gene: .
j_gene: TRBJ2-7
v_gene: TRBV7-2
abundance: .
CDR3nt: TGTGCCAGCAGCACCCAGGGTTACTACGAGCAGTACTTC
CDR3aa: CASSTQGYYEQYF

d_gene: TRBD1
j_gene: TRBJ1-1
v_gene: TRBV27
abundance: .
CDR3nt: TGTGCCAGCAGCAGGGACAGGGCCTCTAGCTGGGGGAACACTGAAGCTTTCTTT
CDR3aa: CASSRDRASSWGNTEAFF

d_gene: TRBD1
j_gene: TRBJ2-5
v_gene: TRBV2
abundance: .
CDR3nt: TGTGCCACCACGACAGGGGCAAGCGAGACCCAGTACTTC
CDR3aa: CATTTGASETQYF

d_gene: .
j_gene: TRBJ1-6
v_gene: TRBV28
abundance: .
CDR3nt: TGTGCCAGCAGGGCCCCACTAGATTCACCCCTCCACTTT
CDR3aa: CASRAPLDSPLHF

d_gene: TRBD2
j_gene: TRBJ2-3
v_gene: TRBV15
abundance: .
CDR3nt: TGTGCCACCAGCAGACTAGCGGGCCTAGGAAATGCGCAGTATTTT
CDR3aa: CATSRLAGLGNAQYF

d_gene: .
j_gene: TRBJ2-2
v_gene: TRBV14
abundance: .
CDR3nt: TGTGCCAGCACCGGGACACCGAGGACCGGGGAGCTGTTTTTT
CDR3aa: CASTGTPRTGELFF

d_gene: .
j_gene: TRBJ1-1
v_gene: TRBV7-2
abundance: .
CDR3nt: TGTGCCAGCAGCCTAGGTACAGCTAACACTGAAGCTTTCTTT
CDR3aa: CASSLGTANTEAFF

d_gene: .
j_gene: TRBJ1-5
v_gene: TRBV4-1
abundance: .
CDR3nt: TGCGCCAGCAGCCAGCAGGGAGGGAGCAATCAGCCCCAGCATTTT
CDR3aa: CASSQQGGSNQPQHF

d_gene: .
j_gene: TRBJ2-3
v_gene: TRBV11-2
abundance: .
CDR3nt: TGTGCCAGCAGCTTCCGGGATCCCACAGATACGCAGTATTTT
CDR3aa: CASSFRDPTDTQYF

d_gene: .
j_gene: TRBJ1-1
v_gene: TRBV18
abundance: .
CDR3nt: TGTGCCAGCTCACCACGCTTAGATAGGGGAAGTGAAGCTTTCTTT
CDR3aa: CASSPRLDRGSEAFF

d_gene: .
j_gene: TRBJ1-2
v_gene: TRBV6-6
abundance: .
CDR3nt: TGTGCCAGCAGTTACCTCGAGGGGGGGCAGGACTATGGCTACACCTTC
CDR3aa: CASSYLEGGQDYGYTF

d_gene: .
j_gene: TRBJ2-2
v_gene: TRBV15
abundance: .
CDR3nt: TGTGCCACCAGCAGAGAATCCGCGGAGGTGGTCGGGGAGCTGTTTTTT
CDR3aa: CATSRESAEVVGELFF

d_gene: .
j_gene: TRBJ1-2
v_gene: TRBV6-5
abundance: .
CDR3nt: TGTGCCAGCAGTTACTCTAGCCAGATTCCCTATGGCTACACCTTC
CDR3aa: CASSYSSQIPYGYTF

d_gene: .
j_gene: TRBJ2-7
v_gene: TRBV5-1
abundance: .
CDR3nt: TGCGCCAGCTCCATAGGGACACCCGGGTACGAGCAGTACTTC
CDR3aa: CASSIGTPGYEQYF

d_gene: TRBD1
j_gene: TRBJ1-2
v_gene: TRBV28
abundance: .
CDR3nt: TGTGCCAGCAGTTTTAGGGGACAGGGAGGCTATGGCTACACCTTC
CDR3aa: CASSFRGQGGYGYTF

d_gene: TRBD1
j_gene: TRBJ1-5
v_gene: TRBV5-5
abundance: .
CDR3nt: TGTGCCAGCAGCTTGGGAGGGACAGGAGGGAATCTGGTTCAGCCCCAGCATTTT
CDR3aa: CASSLGGTGGNLVQPQHF

d_gene: TRBD2
j_gene: TRBJ2-5
v_gene: TRBV28
abundance: .
CDR3nt: TGTGCCAGCAGCACTTGGACTAGCGACGAGACCCAGTACTTC
CDR3aa: CASSTWTSDETQYF

d_gene: TRBD1
j_gene: TRBJ1-1
v_gene: TRBV6-5
abundance: .
CDR3nt: TGTGCCAGCAACCCAGGGGGAATGAACACTGAAGCTTTCTTT
CDR3aa: CASNPGGMNTEAFF

d_gene: TRBD1
j_gene: TRBJ1-2
v_gene: TRBV11-3
abundance: .
CDR3nt: TGTGCCAGCAGCTTATCCGCGGGACAGCCTAACTATGGCTACACCTTC
CDR3aa: CASSLSAGQPNYGYTF

d_gene: .
j_gene: TRBJ1-6
v_gene: TRBV27
abundance: .
CDR3nt: TGTGCCAGCAGTTTTAATAGACTAAAGAGCTCCTATAATTCACCCCTCCACTTT
CDR3aa: CASSFNRLKSSYNSPLHF

d_gene: TRBD1
j_gene: TRBJ1-2
v_gene: TRBV7-2
abundance: .
CDR3nt: TGTGCCAGCAGCTTAGCTGCCAGGGGGAACTATGGCTACACCTTC
CDR3aa: CASSLAARGNYGYTF

d_gene: TRBD1
j_gene: TRBJ1-2
v_gene: TRBV4-1
abundance: .
CDR3nt: TGCGCCAGCAGCCAAGATCTTGAGGGGGCAAACCTCTATGGCTACACCTTC
CDR3aa: CASSQDLEGANLYGYTF

d_gene: TRBD2
j_gene: TRBJ2-7
v_gene: TRBV9
abundance: .
CDR3nt: TGTGCCAGCAGCGTAGGCCCTAGCGGGAGTTACGAGCAGTACTTC
CDR3aa: CASSVGPSGSYEQYF

d_gene: .
j_gene: TRBJ1-1
v_gene: TRBV28
abundance: .
CDR3nt: TGTGCCAGCAGACAAACTTACAGGGTTGCTGAAGCTTTCTTT
CDR3aa: CASRQTYRVAEAFF

d_gene: .
j_gene: TRBJ1-1
v_gene: TRBV4-2
abundance: .
CDR3nt: TGTGCCAGCAGCCAAGAGGGCGGGGTCACTGAAGCTTTCTTT
CDR3aa: CASSQEGGVTEAFF

d_gene: .
j_gene: TRBJ2-5
v_gene: TRBV27
abundance: .
CDR3nt: TGTGCCAGCAGTCCCAGTCGATGGGAGACCCAGTACTTC
CDR3aa: CASSPSRWETQYF

d_gene: TRBD1
j_gene: TRBJ1-4
v_gene: TRBV4-3
abundance: few
CDR3nt: TGCGCCAGCAGCCAAGCTGAAGACAGGGGCAATGAAAAACTGTTTTTT
CDR3aa: CASSQAEDRGNEKLFF